The 24 T cell receptor beta chains in this list originate from one sample, sequenced in a study of tumor-infiltrating lymphocytes in oesophageal squamous cell carcinoma. MiXCR was run by TCRdb on the PCR reads, yielding one entry per CDR3 protein. The sample records under 20,000 distinct CDR3 sequences, about 43% being singletons. The sample taken for sequencing was normal esophageal tissue next to the tumor. The receptors come from a female donor with esophageal squamous cell carcinoma.

This chain joins TRBV28 and TRBJ1-1; D is possibly TRBD1 (6 bases). Germline V gene data show CDR1 as MDHEN and CDR2 as SYDVKM. This CDR3 has 12 residues. The V end was cut by 5 bases, the J end by 10 bases, with 14 bases between. The CDR3 nucleotides read TGTGCCAGCAGTCGTACAGGGTTTGTAGCTTTCTTT. Translated: CASSRTGFVAFF.

This clonotype appeared many times. The chain combines TRBV5-5 with TRBJ2-3, with D uncertain. The germline CDR1 and CDR2 sequences are SGHKS and YYEKEE (reference sequence). With 2 bases removed from V and 4 bases from J, the gap between germline ends came to 5 bases. This CDR3 region has 12 residues. As DNA, the CDR3 is TGTGCCAGCAGCTTCGCTTCAGATACGCAGTATTTT. Its translation is CASSFASDTQYF.

Notes on this clonotype: The conserved final phenylalanine or tryptophan is absent from the CDR3, which likely points to a read error. The DNA is left out, because the CDR3 cannot be placed on it with certainty; the CDR3 is given as TCRdb lists it. The chain has TRBV7-6 and TRBJ2-3; TRBD2, the table's D call, lacks a check against the DNA. The germline V gene encodes CDR1 SGHVS and CDR2 FNYEAQ. The CDR3 has 15 residues if both end residues are counted. The chain's CDR3 is CASTSGSYNEQFFGP.

The chain carries TRBV3-1 and TRBJ2-7, with 13 positions matching TRBD2. Per the germline V gene, CDR1 is LGHDT and CDR2 is YNNKEL (reference sequence). Trimming at V came to 2 bases and at J to 7 bases, leaving 5 bases not matched to a gene. The CDR3 spans 15 residues. The CDR3, as DNA: TGTGCCAGCAGCCAATCGACTAGCGGGAGGTATGAGCAGTACTTC. It is translated as CASSQSTSGRYEQYF.

Worth noting for this clonotype: Since the CDR3 does not end with the conserved phenylalanine or tryptophan, this likely comes from a read error. The DNA is left out, because the CDR3 cannot be placed on it with certainty; the CDR3 is given as TCRdb lists it. This chain joins TRBV7-8 and TRBJ2-5; the table's D call TRBD2 went unverified against the DNA. The CDR3 is 17 residues long, ends included. Germline V gene lookup returns CDR1 SGHVS and CDR2 FQNEAQ. CDR3 protein: CASSLLASGHNEQFFGN.

This clonotype was counted at least ten times. The chain links TRBV19 to TRBJ1-6; TRBD1 might be the D (6 bases). The CDR3 covers 15 residues. Trimming removed 3 bases at V and 9 bases at J, with 15 bases between. CDR1 is LNHDA and CDR2 is SQIVND in the germline V gene (reference sequence). In DNA form, the CDR3 reads TGTGCCAGTAGTATTCGGGGGCCGGGGAGTTCACCCCTCCACTTT. Translated: CASSIRGPGSSPLHF.

This clonotype was observed many times. The chain uses TRBV6-1 and TRBJ1-1; no clear D. The CDR3 sequence is 14 residues long. V gave up 6 bases and J gave up 6 bases, with 17 bases separating them. CDR1 is MNHNS and CDR2 is SASEGT in the germline V gene. CDR3 nucleotide sequence: TGTGCCAGCAGCGCAGGACGACCCCCTTCTGAAGCTTTCTTT. This translates into CASSAGRPPSEAFF.

This clonotype is medium-sized within its sample. This chain links TRBV6-6 with TRBJ1-2; 12 bases map to TRBD1. Trimming cost V 0 bases and J 3 bases; bases outside gene matches: 5. Germline lookup yields CDR1 MNHNY and CDR2 SVGAGI (reference sequence). CDR3 length: 17 amino acids. The CDR3 DNA reads TGTGCCAGCAGTTACTCAGGGACAGGGGGCGCCTACTATGGCTACACCTTC. Its protein is CASSYSGTGGAYYGYTF.

The V and J genes are TRBV7-2 and TRBJ2-3, with 8 positions matching TRBD2. The CDR3 has 19 amino acids. Germline CDR1 reads SGHTA; CDR2 reads FQGNSA. With V trimmed by 0 bases and J by 2 bases, 13 bases remained unmatched. The CDR3 reads CASSLAAGDWRETTDTQYF. In nucleotides, the CDR3 is TGTGCCAGCAGCTTAGCAGCGGGGGACTGGAGGGAAACCACAGATACGCAGTATTTT.

The genes are TRBV10-2 and TRBJ2-5; 14 bases are shared with TRBD2. The DNA end lines up better with TRBJ2-1; the J call may be wrong. CDR1 and CDR2 from the germline V gene are WSHSY and SAAADI. This CDR3 is 15 amino acids long. The CDR3 DNA follows: TGCGCCAGCAGTGAGGGGGGACTAGCGGGGGATGAGCAGTTCTTC. It translates to CASSEGGLAGDEQFF.

Remarks on this clonotype: One end of the junction does not line up with germline, which may come from a read error. The CDR3 region is CASSYSLKGGGGIEQFF. The DNA of the CDR3 is TGTGCCAGCAGTTATAGTCTTAAGGGAGGGGGGGGCATTGAGCAGTTTTTC. This chain connects TRBV6-6 to TRBJ2-5; possible D gene TRBD2, 7 bases. Germline V gene data show CDR1 as MNHNY and CDR2 as SVGAGI (reference sequence). This CDR3 has 17 amino acids.

The V call is TRBV5-3, the J call TRBJ2-1, with D possibly TRBD2 on 6 matching bases. TRBV5-3 is an ORF; its function is uncertain. The CDR3 is 14 amino acids. V shed 8 bases and J shed 6 bases, with 18 bases lying between them. The CDR3 region is CASSKRELRNEQFF. DNA for the CDR3: TGTGCCAGCAGTAAACGGGAGCTTCGCAATGAGCAGTTCTTC.

Notes on this clonotype: The germline gene is not matched at one end of the junction; a read error may be the cause. The gene calls are TRBV7-2 and TRBJ1-6, with 11 positions matching TRBD1. The CDR3 length is 15 residues. CDR1 SGHTA and CDR2 FQGNSA come from the germline V gene. The DNA for the CDR3 is TGTGCCAGCAGCTTCCGGGACAGGGGGATCAACGAGCAGTACTTT. This codes for CASSFRDRGINEQYF.

The chain has TRBV28 and TRBJ1-1; no definite D call. The CDR3 sequence is 12 residues long. Germline V CDR1 and CDR2: MDHEN, SYDVKM. Trimming left V 2 bases short and J 1 base short, with 2 bases between. Here the CDR3 reads CASSLGNTEAFF. The CDR3 nucleotides read TGTGCCAGCAGTTTAGGGAACACTGAAGCTTTCTTT.

The chain recombines TRBV11-3 with TRBJ2-7; unclear D gene. The J call may be in error: the DNA end matches TRBJ2-1 better. CDR3 size: 15 residues. The germline V gene has CDR1 SGHNT and CDR2 YENEEA. The DNA of the CDR3 is TGTGCCAGCAGCTTAGGGGCCCCTGGTTACAATGAGCAGTTCTTC. This codes for CASSLGAPGYNEQFF.

The rearrangement joins TRBV11-2 to TRBJ2-5, with TRBD1 identical over 11 bases. The V and J ends lost 3 bases and 1 base, in that order; junction bases with no gene match: 1. This CDR3 has 15 residues. The germline V gene encodes CDR1 SGHAT and CDR2 FQNNGV. CDR3 in DNA: TGTGCCAGCAGCTTGGGGACAGGGGGCCAAGAGACCCAGTACTTC. It specifies CASSLGTGGQETQYF.

The chain carries TRBV28 and TRBJ1-1; the D gene is possibly TRBD1 (5 bases). The V end lost 6 bases, the J end lost 2 bases, and 10 bases lay between the germline ends. CDR1 MDHEN and CDR2 SYDVKM come from the germline V gene. The CDR3 sequence is 13 residues long. This CDR3 is CASRGDFNTEAFF. CDR3 coding DNA: TGTGCCAGCAGGGGGGATTTTAACACTGAAGCTTTCTTT.

V is TRBV7-2 and J is TRBJ2-3; weak D call: TRBD2 (6 bases). The CDR3 loop spans 18 amino acids. Germline CDR1 and CDR2: SGHTA and FQGNSA. With 5 bases removed from V and 4 bases from J, the gap between germline ends came to 25 bases. The DNA of the CDR3 is TGTGCCAGCAGCCCTCAGCTGATCTGGGGGGAGCTGGCAGATACGCAGTATTTT. Its translation: CASSPQLIWGELADTQYF.

The V gene is TRBV7-2, the J gene TRBJ2-4; a possible D gene is TRBD2 (6 bases). The germline CDR1 and CDR2 sequences are SGHTA and FQGNSA. This CDR3 is built from 14 residues. Trimming took 5 bases from V and 12 from J, leaving 20 bases between them. The CDR3 loop reads CASSPREASVGQYF. CDR3 in DNA: TGTGCCAGCAGCCCACGCGAGGCTAGCGTGGGTCAGTACTTC.

This clonotype was picked up one time. CDR3 sequence (DNA): TGTGCCAGCAGCCAGGGTCCGAAGACCCAGTACTTC. Translation: CASSQGPKTQYF. The chain has TRBV3-1 and TRBJ2-7, with D unclear. The J call could be wrong; TRBJ2-5 is a better fit for the DNA end. The CDR3 spans 12 residues. Germline V lookup: CDR1 LGHDT, CDR2 YNNKEL (reference sequence).

This clonotype was counted at least ten times. J is TRBJ2-3 and V is TRBV7-9; TRBD2 aligns across 8 bases. With V trimmed by 5 bases and J by 1 base, 11 bases remained unmatched. This CDR3 comprises 17 residues. Germline V gene data show CDR1 as SEHNR and CDR2 as FQNEAQ (reference sequence). CDR3 protein: CASSAPRGGEGTDTQYF. The DNA for the CDR3 is TGTGCCAGCAGCGCACCTCGGGGGGGCGAGGGCACAGATACGCAGTATTTT.

The rearrangement joins TRBV7-7 to TRBJ1-1, with 9 bases fitting TRBD1. From germline, CDR1 is SSHAT and CDR2 FNYEAQ (reference sequence). The CDR3 consists of 15 residues. J lost 1 base, V lost 3 bases, and 3 bases had no gene match. CDR3 residues: CASSFTGGANTEAFF. CDR3 coding DNA: TGTGCCAGCAGCTTCACAGGGGGCGCGAACACTGAAGCTTTCTTT. The full variable domain, in which reference TRBV7-7 and TRBJ1-1 provide the parts outside the CDR3, is GAGVSQSPRYKVTKRGQDVTLRCDPISSHATLYWYQQALGQGPEFLTYFNYEAQPDKSGLPSDRFSAERPEGSISTLTIQRTEQRDSAMYRCASSFTGGANTEAFFGQGTRLTVV.

The chain couples TRBV7-4 to TRBJ1-3; TRBD1 matches at 8 bases. Germline values: CDR1 SGHVT, CDR2 SQSDAQ. The CDR3 contains 18 residues. The junction had 12 bases not matched to a gene; V was cut back by 1 base and J by 4 bases. In nucleotides, the CDR3 is TGTGCCAGCAGCTTAGTCGGGACAGGAATCTTATCCGGAAACACCATATATTTT. This encodes CASSLVGTGILSGNTIYF.

This clonotype was detected many times. The V call is TRBV15, the J call TRBJ1-4, with D possibly TRBD1 on 5 matching bases. The V gene's germline CDR1 is LNHNV and CDR2 YYDKDF (reference sequence). The V end lost 0 bases, the J end lost 6 bases, and 11 bases lay between the germline ends. This CDR3 is built from 15 residues. The CDR3 DNA reads TGTGCCACCAGCAGAGATTTCGGGGCGGATGAAAAACTGTTTTTT. This translates into CATSRDFGADEKLFF.